The clone carrying this T cell receptor (beta chain) was seen ten or more times. Using its own MiXCR run on the 5' RACE reads, TCRdb lists one record per CDR3 protein. This sample carries fewer than 70,000 distinct CDR3 sequences, approximately 15% of them seen once, and the ten largest clones take approximately 16%. The data belong to a study of T cells of healthy individuals. The TCR was taken from a human donor in good health.

DNA of the CDR3: TGTGCCAGCCGAGTCAAGGAAGGCGAGCAGTTCTTC. Translation: CASRVKEGEQFF. The chain combines TRBV12-3 or TRBV12-4 with TRBJ2-1; D gene ambiguous. The CDR3 sequence is 12 residues long. The V end was cut by 8 bases, the J end by 10 bases, with 15 bases between.